This TCR beta chain was captured in a study of blood T cells in healthy people across ages (dated by TCRdb to the mid-2010s). Study-level background: In model experiments, roughly one uniquely barcoded TCR beta cDNA molecule per two T cells was captured by template switching. To track age-related changes in TCR beta repertoire diversity, the study relied on deep sequencing normalized with unique cDNA molecular identifiers. The donors were split into four age groups: young (average about 16 years), middle-aged (39), aged (approximately 60) and long-lived (approximately 80). To avoid experimental bias, donors of different ages were spread randomly across the sequencing lanes. Using the same blood draw, the study looked at two additional independent replicas of 1 million unique cDNA reads for two donors, one aged 18 to 30 and the other aged 80 or older.

Germline trimming amounts to 9 bases on V and 4 bases on J, with 13 as the count of junction bases outside the gene matches. Reading from cysteine to phenylalanine, the CDR3 counts 15 amino acids. The only DNA kept is the CDR3, 45 bases in frame from the first base. CDR1 is given as MNHEY and CDR2 as SMNVEV, both from the germline V gene (reference sequence). Systemically healthy Caucasian individuals from Russia, around 39 in total and aged roughly 6 to 100 years, were included as donors. Each donor gave approximately 9.4 milliliters of peripheral blood, drawn into EDTA-treated Vacutainer tubes. Ficoll-Paque density-gradient centrifugation was used to isolate PBMCs, with at least 7 million obtained per sample. Trizol reagent was used to extract total RNA from the PBMCs, yielding at least 5 micrograms per sample. For every donor, an aliquot of PBMCs went through flow cytometry to measure the percentages of naive CD45RAhigh/CD27high T cells.

On this clonotype: Its antigen specificity is not known. A much larger clone is a single base away; this may be a read error.

Study-wide findings and limitations: Because the CMV infection status of the donors was unknown, age-related changes in expanded clonotypes may potentially have been confounded. As age increased, observed TCR beta diversity per million T cells dropped in a roughly linear way, and a significant reduction was already evident by age approximately 40. Compared with the aged group, the long-lived group had more naive CD4+ T cells, fewer expanded clones and increased TCR diversity, suggesting age selection. Bulk unsorted PBMC profiling prevented conclusive comparison of naive and antigen-experienced compartments. Estimates of total diversity based on one million sequenced T cells were considered lower bounds and underestimates. There was a strong correlation between observed TCR beta diversity and the percentage of naive T cells measured by flow cytometry.

Library creation used 5' RACE. This sample was sequenced with an Illumina HiSeq 2500. The second PCR ran for roughly 7 to 11 cycles and used a J-beta primer mix along with a sample-barcoded 5' primer. A unique molecular identifier was introduced onto each TCR beta cDNA molecule by a template-switch 5' adaptor carrying 12 random nucleotides. At least 2.5 million CDR3-containing paired-end reads were obtained from each sample. The Mint cDNA synthesis kit, primed by a TRBC-specific oligonucleotide, was used to synthesize first-strand cDNA from all RNA. Following uracil-DNA glycosylase treatment, all cDNA underwent a first 18-cycle PCR with the universal primers M1SS and BC2_uni_R. For the original study's pipeline: For normalization, 1 million high-quality reads were randomly selected from each sample, with every read carrying a distinct molecular identifier. Reads with shared molecular identifiers were discarded instead of being binned into consensus sequences. MiTCR, run with a Q25 quality threshold and the strictest error-elimination algorithm, handled CDR3 identification, clonotype clustering and error correction. Lower-bound total TCR beta diversity was estimated with a nonparametric unseen species model using Euler transformation. The public reads were reanalyzed by TCRdb: fastp trimming at Q25, MiXCR alignment, in-frame beta chains only. Each entry merges the rows of one CDR3 protein and shows their most common DNA and genes. The authors' filters were not applied to this entry. The sample table records more than 800,000 distinct CDR3 sequences; more than 25% of these occur just once. The ten most abundant clones make up around a sixth of the sample.

The specimen was blood. The clonotype comes from a woman aged 80 or over in good health. The chain employs TRBV27 and TRBJ1-2, with 8 middle bases fitting TRBD1. The DNA reads TGTGCCAGTTCGGACAGGGCCGGCGGGGGCTATGGCTACACCTTC. It translates to CASSDRAGGGYGYTF.